This T cell receptor beta chain emerged from a study of blood T cell repertoires in COVID-19. Study context: The United States, Italy and Spain provided the acute and convalescent COVID-19 samples. Nucleic acid was either cDNA or gDNA, and it came from T cells, B-cell-depleted T cells, or PBMCs.

This CDR3 contains 14 residues. V lost 5 bases, J lost 7 bases, and 6 bases stayed unmatched. Germline CDR1 reads MNHNY; CDR2 reads SVGAGI (reference sequence). Methods used by the authors: Scientists estimated how many nucleated cells there were by amplifying reference gene primers. TCRdb keeps only in-frame clones here, not all; method: immunoSEQ multiplex PCR. V and J calls plus clone size are reproduced from that table; the DNA served to infer D and trimming. The table includes around 370,000 clones, around 90% detected once. Sequencing input: peripheral blood. J is TRBJ1-5 and V is TRBV6-6, with 9 bases identical to TRBD1. This TCR was recovered from a man younger than 35 with active or convalescent COVID-19. The CDR3 nucleotides read TGTGCCAGCAGTACGACAGGGGGACCACAGCCCCAGCATTTT. This translates into CASSTTGGPQPQHF.